The 21 T cell receptor beta chains listed next were all sequenced from one sample in a study of identical twins. TCRdb passed the 5' RACE reads through MiXCR, listing each CDR3 protein once. There are hundreds of thousands of distinct CDR3 sequences in the sample; 20% to 30% occur only once, and roughly 2.8% lies in the top ten. These data were also filed under a second study, of T cells expressing NK-cell markers.

The sequenced sample consisted of CD4+ T cells sorted from blood. Receptor source: a woman in her late teens or twenties in good health.

The V call is TRBV3-1, the J call TRBJ1-1; D possibly corresponds to TRBD1 (6 bases). The length of the CDR3 is 12 residues. Germline V gene sequence: CDR1 LGHDT, CDR2 YNNKEL (reference sequence). The V and J ends lost 5 bases and 7 bases respectively, with 11 bases between them. In nucleotides, the CDR3 is TGTGCCAGCAGCTTGACGGACAGTGAAGCTTTCTTT. Translating it yields CASSLTDSEAFF.

This chain connects TRBV7-9 to TRBJ2-6; 8 bases are shared with TRBD1. CDR1 and CDR2 from the germline V gene are SEHNR and FQNEAQ (reference sequence). After removal of 3 bases from V and 3 bases from J, the junction contained 4 bases not matched to a gene. CDR3 length: 16 residues. The CDR3 protein is CASSFPGTGGANVLTF. The DNA for the CDR3 is TGTGCCAGCAGCTTTCCCGGGACAGGTGGGGCCAACGTCCTGACTTTC.

This clonotype was seen a handful of times. The rearrangement links TRBV4-3 to TRBJ2-1, with D unresolved. Germline loops: CDR1 LGHNA, CDR2 YSLEER. The ends were cut back, 1 base at V and 6 bases at J, with 4 bases in the middle. This CDR3 has 12 residues. CDR3: CASSQGGNEQFF. CDR3 bases: TGCGCCAGCAGCCAAGGTGGCAATGAGCAGTTCTTC.

This clonotype has only a few counts. CDR3 DNA: TGTGCCAGCTCACCACCCAGGGGTCGGATCACAGATACGCAGTATTTT. It yields the protein CASSPPRGRITDTQYF. The chain employs TRBV18 and TRBJ2-3; maybe TRBD1 (6 bases). The V gene lost 0 bases and the J gene lost 2 bases, with 12 bases spanning the gap. The CDR3 runs to 16 residues. The germline V gene has CDR1 KGHSH and CDR2 LQKENI.

CDR3 nucleotides: TGTGCCAGCAGTGAAGTGGCCACCGCCTCCTACGAGCAGTACTTC. This gives the protein CASSEVATASYEQYF. This chain links TRBV25-1 with TRBJ2-7; unclear D gene. Looked up from germline, CDR1 is MGHDK and CDR2 is SYGVNS. Trimming pared 2 bases from V and 0 bases from J, leaving 11 bases between. The CDR3 has 15 amino acids.

The chain links TRBV5-1 to TRBJ2-3; no definite D call. Germline values: CDR1 SGHRS, CDR2 YFSETQ. The length of the CDR3 is 16 residues. The ends were cut back, 2 bases at V and 0 bases at J, with 13 bases in the middle. In DNA form, the CDR3 reads TGCGCCAGCAGCTTTGATTACCTATCTAGCACAGATACGCAGTATTTT. Its protein product is CASSFDYLSSTDTQYF.

The gene calls are TRBV7-9 and TRBJ2-1, with D perhaps matching TRBD2 (6 bases). Germline CDR1 reads SEHNR; CDR2 reads FQNEAQ (reference sequence). The germline V and J ends were trimmed by 11 bases and 1 base, with 21 bases remaining between them. The CDR3 contains 16 residues. For the CDR3, the DNA is TGTGCCGAAGGGTGGGACTTCCGAAGGTCCTACAATGAGCAGTTCTTC. Protein sequence: CAEGWDFRRSYNEQFF.

This rearrangement joins TRBV4-2 to TRBJ2-3; 12 nucleotides agree with TRBD2. The junction had 3 bases not matched to a gene; V was cut back by 4 bases and J by 1 base. CDR1 LGHNA and CDR2 YNFKEQ come from the germline V gene. CDR3 size: 16 residues. The CDR3 protein is CASSRPSGGGTDTQYF. The CDR3 bases are TGTGCCAGCAGCCGCCCTAGCGGGGGGGGCACAGATACGCAGTATTTT.

The chain joins TRBV10-3 to TRBJ2-1; 11 bases match TRBD2. V gave up 5 bases and J gave up 10 bases; unmatched junction bases: 10. CDR3 length equals 15 residues. CDR1 is ENHRY, CDR2 SYGVKD, per germline. CDR3 DNA: TGTGCCATCAGTCGTGAACTAGCGGGAGTACGCGAGCAGTTCTTC. Its translation: CAISRELAGVREQFF.

The V call is TRBV27, the J call TRBJ2-7, with 10 bases identical to TRBD2. CDR1 is MNHEY, CDR2 SMNVEV, per germline (reference sequence). The CDR3 is 13 residues long. With V trimmed by 3 bases and J by 6 bases, 2 bases remained unmatched. As DNA, the CDR3 is TGTGCCAGCAGTTTCAAGCGGGAGGGCGAGCAGTACTTC. As protein: CASSFKREGEQYF.

This chain joins TRBV30 and TRBJ1-2; D ambiguous. This CDR3 has 10 amino acids. Germline CDR1 reads GTSNPN; CDR2 reads SVGIG (reference sequence). The V gene lost 3 bases and the J gene lost 5 bases, with 4 bases spanning the gap. For the CDR3, the DNA is TGTGCCTGGAGAGAATATGGCTACACCTTC. Residues: CAWREYGYTF.

The chain joins TRBV5-1 to TRBJ1-2, with no clear D. Germline assignment: CDR1 SGHRS and CDR2 YFSETQ. V was clipped by 0 bases and J by 4 bases, with 13 bases between them. This CDR3 comprises 15 residues. The CDR3 nucleotides are TGCGCCAGCAGCTTGGATGGTCAGCGGCTCTATGGCTACACCTTC. This sequence encodes CASSLDGQRLYGYTF.

This clonotype showed up just a few times. This chain connects TRBV9 to TRBJ2-1; D not resolved. V was clipped by 4 bases and J by 0 bases, with 11 bases between them. Germline-derived CDR1 and CDR2 are SGDLS and YYNGEE. CDR3 length: 15 residues. The CDR3 DNA follows: TGTGCCAGCAGCCCGACGAGCAGCTCCTACAATGAGCAGTTCTTC. This gives the protein CASSPTSSSYNEQFF.

The V call is TRBV10-3, the J call TRBJ2-5, with TRBD2 as a possible D gene (5 bases). In germline, CDR1 is ENHRY, CDR2 SYGVKD. V was cut by 1 base and J by 2 bases, with 11 bases left in between. This CDR3 is 15 amino acids long. DNA for the CDR3: TGTGCCATCAGTGAGTTCAGGACTTTTCAAGAGACCCAGTACTTC. Translated, it gives CAISEFRTFQETQYF.

The chain employs TRBV20-1 and TRBJ2-1, with a possible D match to TRBD2 (6 bases). The V end lost 0 bases, the J end lost 5 bases, and 14 bases lay between the germline ends. The CDR3 totals 15 residues. Looked up from germline, CDR1 is DFQATT and CDR2 is SNEGSKA (reference sequence). The DNA of the CDR3 is TGCAGTGCTAGAGATGGGGCGGGGCTCGACAATGAGCAGTTCTTC. Its translation: CSARDGAGLDNEQFF.

The genes are TRBV18 and TRBJ2-1; D gene ambiguous. This CDR3 has 13 residues. Germline lookup yields CDR1 KGHSH and CDR2 LQKENI. Trimming removed 3 bases at V and 7 bases at J, with 10 bases between. The CDR3 region is CASSPTPPNEQFF. In nucleotides, the CDR3 is TGTGCCAGCTCACCGACCCCCCCGAATGAGCAGTTCTTC.

V is TRBV7-2 and J is TRBJ1-2, with 10 bases aligning to TRBD1. CDR3 size: 15 residues. Germline V lookup: CDR1 SGHTA, CDR2 FQGNSA. V dropped 5 bases and J dropped 2; count of bases not matched to a gene: 5. In nucleotides, the CDR3 is TGTGCCAGCAGCCCGCAGACAGGGGGCAACTATGGCTACACCTTC. Translated: CASSPQTGGNYGYTF.

This clonotype was counted between two and nine times. The rearrangement links TRBV29-1 to TRBJ2-1; 13 nucleotides agree with TRBD2. Unmatched junction bases numbered 4, after V lost 4 bases and J lost 10 bases. CDR1 is SQVTM and CDR2 is ANQGSEA in the germline V gene. The CDR3 is 13 residues long. The CDR3 DNA reads as TGCAGCGTTGGACTAGCGGGAGGCCGCGAGCAGTTCTTC. It translates to CSVGLAGGREQFF.

This clonotype was seen a handful of times. The chain recombines TRBV29-1 with TRBJ2-2; D is uncertain. Trimming removed 6 bases from V and 3 bases from J, with 14 bases in between. CDR1 SQVTM and CDR2 ANQGSEA come from the germline V gene. The CDR3 is made up of 14 amino acids. The CDR3 sequence is CSVELGSYTGELFF. CDR3 bases: TGCAGCGTGGAATTGGGAAGTTACACCGGGGAGCTGTTTTTT.

This clonotype has just a few counts. The rearrangement links TRBV29-1 to TRBJ2-2; 8 bases fit TRBD2. The CDR3 covers 14 residues. V shed 4 bases and J 5 bases; nucleotides not matched to a gene: 6. Germline loops: CDR1 SQVTM, CDR2 ANQGSEA. As DNA, the CDR3 is TGCAGCGTTGGCGGGAGGTCGGGTACCGGGGAGCTGTTTTTT. This gives the protein CSVGGRSGTGELFF.

This clonotype was seen just once. The chain joins TRBV2 to TRBJ2-5, with a possible D match to TRBD2 (6 bases). V was clipped by 9 bases and J by 2 bases, with 13 bases between them. CDR1 and CDR2 from the germline V gene are SNHLY and FYNNEI. CDR3 length: 13 amino acids. The DNA of the CDR3 is TGTGCCAGTCGGCCGACTAGTCAAGAGACCCAGTACTTC. Translating it yields CASRPTSQETQYF.